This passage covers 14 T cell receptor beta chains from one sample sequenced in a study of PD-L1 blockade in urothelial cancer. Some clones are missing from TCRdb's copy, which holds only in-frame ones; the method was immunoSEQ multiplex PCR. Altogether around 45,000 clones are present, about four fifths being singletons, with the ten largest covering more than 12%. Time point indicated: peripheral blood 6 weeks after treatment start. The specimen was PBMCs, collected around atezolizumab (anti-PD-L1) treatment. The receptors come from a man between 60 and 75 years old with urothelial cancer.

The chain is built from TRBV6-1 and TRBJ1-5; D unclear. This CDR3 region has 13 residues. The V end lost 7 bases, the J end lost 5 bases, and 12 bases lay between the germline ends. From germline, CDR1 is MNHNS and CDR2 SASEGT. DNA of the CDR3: TGTGCCAGCAAGGCAAGCGTTTATCAGCCCCAGCATTTT. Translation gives CASKASVYQPQHF.

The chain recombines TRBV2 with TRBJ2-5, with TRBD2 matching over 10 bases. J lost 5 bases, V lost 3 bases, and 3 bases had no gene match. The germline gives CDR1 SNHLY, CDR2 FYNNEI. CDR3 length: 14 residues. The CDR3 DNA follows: TGTGCCAGCAGTGATAGCGGGGGGCATGAGACCCAGTACTTC. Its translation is CASSDSGGHETQYF.

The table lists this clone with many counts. The CDR3 region has the DNA TGTGCCAGCAGTCTTTCCGGGACTAGCGGGAAGAATGAGCAGTTCTTC. Protein sequence: CASSLSGTSGKNEQFF. J is TRBJ2-1 and V is TRBV28, with 13 bases aligning to TRBD2. With 5 bases clipped from V and 7 bases from J, the junction kept 8 bases outside the gene matches. The germline gives CDR1 MDHEN, CDR2 SYDVKM. The CDR3 extends over 16 amino acids.

CDR3 region: CASSLGSGTRKYEQYF. The CDR3 nucleotides are TGTGCCAGCAGTTTAGGTAGTGGGACACGGAAATACGAGCAGTACTTC. The chain recombines TRBV28 with TRBJ2-7; D possibly corresponds to TRBD1 (6 bases). The CDR3 spans 16 residues. Trimming shortened V by 2 bases and J by 4 bases, and 18 bases separated the two germline ends. Germline V gene sequence: CDR1 MDHEN, CDR2 SYDVKM.

The CDR3 spells CASSLYTTTSGDTQYF. CDR3 DNA sequence: TGTGCCAGCAGCTTGTATACGACCACATCGGGAGATACGCAGTATTTT. This chain joins TRBV5-6 and TRBJ2-3, with no clear D. Germline assignment: CDR1 SGHDT and CDR2 YYEEEE. Trimming took 1 base from V and 5 from J, leaving 17 bases between them. The CDR3 runs to 16 residues.

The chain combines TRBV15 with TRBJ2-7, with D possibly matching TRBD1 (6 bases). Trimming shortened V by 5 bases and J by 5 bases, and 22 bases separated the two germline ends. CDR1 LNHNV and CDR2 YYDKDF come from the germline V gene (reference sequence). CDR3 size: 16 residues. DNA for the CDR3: TGTGCCACCAGCCCAGGCCCCATAGGGGGTGTCAACGAGCAGTACTTC. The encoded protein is CATSPGPIGGVNEQYF.

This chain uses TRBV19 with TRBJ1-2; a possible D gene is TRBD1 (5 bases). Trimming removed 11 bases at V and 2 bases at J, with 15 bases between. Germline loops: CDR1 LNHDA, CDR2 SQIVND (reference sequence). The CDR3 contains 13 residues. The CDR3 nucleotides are TGTGCCTCTGGCAGGGCGACAAACTATGGCTACACCTTC. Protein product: CASGRATNYGYTF.

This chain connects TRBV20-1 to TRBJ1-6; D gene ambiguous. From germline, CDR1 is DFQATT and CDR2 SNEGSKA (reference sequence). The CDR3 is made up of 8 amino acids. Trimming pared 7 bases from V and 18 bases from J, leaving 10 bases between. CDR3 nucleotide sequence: TGCAGTGGCGCCCCCAACCACTTT. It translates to CSGAPNHF.

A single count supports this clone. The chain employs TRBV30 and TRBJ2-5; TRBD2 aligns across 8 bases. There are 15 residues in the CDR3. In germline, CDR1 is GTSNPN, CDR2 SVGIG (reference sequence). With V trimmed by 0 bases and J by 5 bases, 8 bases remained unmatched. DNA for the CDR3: TGTGCCTGGAGTGTGGAGCGGGGGCGGGAGGAGACCCAGTACTTC. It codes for CAWSVERGREETQYF.

The CDR3 spells CASSQQGAEGYTF. Written as DNA, the CDR3 is TGTGCCAGCTCACAGCAGGGGGCTGAAGGCTACACCTTC. The chain uses TRBV18 and TRBJ1-2; 8 bases map to TRBD1. The CDR3 runs 13 residues. The V segment lost 4 bases and the J segment 8 bases; nucleotides outside the gene matches: 6. The germline CDR1 and CDR2 sequences are KGHSH and LQKENI.

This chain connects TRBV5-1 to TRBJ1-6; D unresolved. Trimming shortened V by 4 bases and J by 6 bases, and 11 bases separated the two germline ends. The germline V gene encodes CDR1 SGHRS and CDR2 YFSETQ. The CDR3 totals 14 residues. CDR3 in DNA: TGCGCCAGCAGCGGCGGTGGTGGTAATTCACCCCTCCACTTT. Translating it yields CASSGGGGNSPLHF.

The CDR3 region has the DNA TGTGCCAAAATATTTGGTTGGTTCACGAGAAGCTCCTACGAGCAGTACTTC. This gives the protein CAKIFGWFTRSSYEQYF. This chain joins TRBV19 and TRBJ2-7, with D hard to call. CDR1 is LNHDA, CDR2 SQIVND, per germline (reference sequence). The V gene lost 10 bases and the J gene lost 0 bases, with 25 bases spanning the gap. This CDR3 has 17 amino acids.

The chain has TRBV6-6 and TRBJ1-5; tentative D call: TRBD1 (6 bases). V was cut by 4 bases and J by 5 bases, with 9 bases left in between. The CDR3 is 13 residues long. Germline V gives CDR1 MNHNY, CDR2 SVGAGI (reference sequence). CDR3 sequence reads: CASSFQGYQPQHF. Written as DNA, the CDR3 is TGTGCCAGCAGTTTTCAGGGGTATCAGCCCCAGCATTTT.

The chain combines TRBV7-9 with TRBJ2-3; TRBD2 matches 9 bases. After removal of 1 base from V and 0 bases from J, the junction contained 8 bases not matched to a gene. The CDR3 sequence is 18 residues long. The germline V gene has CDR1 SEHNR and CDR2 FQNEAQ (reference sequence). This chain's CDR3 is CASSLVIRGGVSTDTQYF. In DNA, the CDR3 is TGTGCCAGCAGCTTAGTGATTCGCGGGGGGGTTAGCACAGATACGCAGTATTTT.